This TCR beta chain was documented in a study of T cells in women clearing cervical HPV infection. Overall study context: HLA type stays a possible confounder, typing being limited.

With regard to this clone: Its antigen is undetermined.

Findings and caveats of the study: A classifier using richness and V gene abundances reached an AUC of about 0.83.

The assay was immunoSEQ multiplex PCR, and TCRdb's table has in-frame clones only and misses some. The sample includes around 30,000 clones. The sample comprised blood buffy coat. The receptor comes from a woman aged 18 to 75 with a cervical HPV16 infection that either progressed to CIN3+ or cleared (not recorded which).

CDR3 bases read: TGTGCCAGCGTGAGGGGACTAGCGGGAGTTAATGAG. This translates into CASVRGLAGVNE. The CDR3 reads in full as CASVRGLAGVNEQFF. V gene TRBV2 combines with J gene TRBJ2-1; TRBD2 aligns across 14 bases. With the read ending 3 residues before the CDR3 end, the germline J gene is used to fill in that end. Germline trimming cut 8 bases from V and 7 bases from J; bases unmatched to any gene: 7. The CDR3 is made up of 15 amino acids. Germline-derived CDR1 and CDR2 are SNHLY and FYNNEI. Supplemented by reference TRBV2 and TRBJ2-1, the full variable domain reads EPEVTQTPSHQVTQMGQEVILRCVPISNHLYFYWYRQILGQKVEFLVSFYNNEISEKSEIFDDQFSVERPDGSNFTLKIRSTKLEDSAMYFCASVRGLAGVNEQFFGPGTRLTVL.